The clone carrying this TCR beta chain has just a few counts. The CDR3 is made up of 16 amino acids. V lost 2 bases and J lost 4, with 18 bases in between. Germline assignment: CDR1 SGHDN and CDR2 FVKESK. This record comes from a study of cytomegalovirus exposure and HLA in healthy donors. The PCR contained 60 Vbeta and 13 Jbeta primers. Clones were sequenced by immunoSEQ multiplex PCR, and TCRdb holds only the in-frame ones, with some missing. In the table there are more than 100,000 clones, roughly 66% of which are singletons. This sequence originates from a woman in her forties or fifties in good health and CMV-seronegative. The chain joins TRBV14 to TRBJ2-7; D is unclear. Material for sequencing was PBMCs. CDR3 amino acids: CASSQYLPLDGYEQYF. The CDR3 bases are TGTGCCAGCAGCCAATATTTGCCATTAGACGGGTACGAGCAGTACTTC.